This TCR beta chain was recovered during a study of a mutant IDH1 vaccine in newly diagnosed glioma. This clone has a handful of counts. Antigen unknown. Described time point: week 23, last vaccination. In the vaccine, a single dose held 300 ug of the mutant IDH1 20-mer peptide, along with topical imiquimod. Only in-frame clones appear in the TCRdb table, and some are missing; sequencing was by immunoSEQ multiplex PCR. The sample includes about 38,000 clones, roughly 80% of them seen just once. V lost 7 bases to trimming and J lost 0 bases, with 12 bases between them. The CDR3 runs 14 residues. CDR1 KGHSH and CDR2 LQKENI come from the germline V gene.

This clonotype was sampled from a man aged 35-49 years with glioma. The chain links TRBV18 to TRBJ1-1, with a weak D call TRBD1 (5 bases). Sequences were derived from PBMCs, sampled from a glioma patient whose treatment included an IDH1 peptide vaccine. The CDR3 sequence is CASLTGTLNTEAFF. CDR3 sequence (DNA): TGTGCCAGCTTAACAGGAACCTTGAACACTGAAGCTTTCTTT.